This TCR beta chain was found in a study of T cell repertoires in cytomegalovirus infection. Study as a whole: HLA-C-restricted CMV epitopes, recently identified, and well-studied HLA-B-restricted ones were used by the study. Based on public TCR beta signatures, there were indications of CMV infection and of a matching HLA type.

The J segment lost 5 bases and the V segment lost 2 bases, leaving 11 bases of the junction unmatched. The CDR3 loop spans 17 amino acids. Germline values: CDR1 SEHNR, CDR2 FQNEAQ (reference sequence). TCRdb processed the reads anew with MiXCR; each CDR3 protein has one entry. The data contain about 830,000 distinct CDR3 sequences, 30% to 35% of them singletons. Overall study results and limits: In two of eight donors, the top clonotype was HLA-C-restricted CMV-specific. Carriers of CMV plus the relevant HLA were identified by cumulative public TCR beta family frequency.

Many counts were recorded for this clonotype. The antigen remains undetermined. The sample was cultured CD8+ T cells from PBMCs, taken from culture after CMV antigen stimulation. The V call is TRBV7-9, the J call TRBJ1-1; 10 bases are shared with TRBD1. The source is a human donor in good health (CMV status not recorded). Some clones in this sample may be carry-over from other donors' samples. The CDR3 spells CASSLIPGQGLRTEAFF. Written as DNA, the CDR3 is TGTGCCAGCAGCTTAATTCCGGGACAGGGGTTAAGAACTGAAGCTTTCTTT. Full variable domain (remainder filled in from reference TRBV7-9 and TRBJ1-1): DTGVSQNPRHKITKRGQNVTFRCDPISEHNRLYWYRQTLGQGPEFLTYFQNEAQLEKSRLLSDRFSAERPKGSFSTLEIQRTEQGDSAMYLCASSLIPGQGLRTEAFFGQGTRLTVV.